Included here is one T cell receptor beta chain sequence, with context. Its cognate antigen is unknown. This record comes from a study of siplizumab effects on memory and regulatory T cells. Overall study findings and caveats: The suppressive capacity of proliferating Tregs from siplizumab cultures remained unconfirmed. Memory cells seemed less diverse than naive T cells, which also seemed major contributors to the alloresponse. With siplizumab, mappable alloreactive CD4+ clones averaged around 70% Treg-derived, versus less than 35% in controls.

This table comes from immunoSEQ multiplex PCR, and its TCRdb copy is limited to in-frame clones, with some not included. The sample holds fewer than 80,000 clones, just over 90% seen once. The CDR3 contains 18 residues. Per germline, CDR1 WNHNN and CDR2 SYGVQD (reference sequence). With V trimmed by 3 bases and J by 9 bases, 18 bases remained unmatched. This sequence joins TRBV10-1 and TRBJ2-2, with 8 bases matching TRBD1. Source material: CD8+ T cells sorted from blood. This TCR came from a human donor in good health. CDR3 region: CASSERGSAGGPHRELFF. CDR3 bases: TGCGCCAGCAGTGAAAGGGGTTCGGCAGGGGGCCCCCACCGGGAGCTGTTTTTT.